The present entry profiles one T cell receptor beta chain with its context. The antigen remains unidentified. Produced via immunoSEQ multiplex PCR; TCRdb's table is partial and in-frame only. The data hold about 81,000 clones, with around 89% observed a single time. Losses at the gene ends were 6 bases for V and 6 bases for J; bases not matched to a gene: 9. The CDR3 loop spans 15 amino acids. CDR1 is LNHDA and CDR2 is SQIVND in the germline V gene (reference sequence). The entry originates in a study of OX40 agonist ivuxolimab in advanced cancers. Study findings and constraints: The expanded peripheral T cells' antigen specificity was not determined.

The clonotype was recovered from an adult with an advanced solid tumor such as melanoma, head and neck, liver or kidney cancer. The source material was CD4+ or CD8+ T cells sorted from blood, sampled in a trial of the OX40 agonist ivuxolimab. The chain has TRBV19 and TRBJ1-4; 8 bases are a match to TRBD1. Here the CDR3 reads CASSTSATGDEKLFF. DNA of the CDR3: TGTGCCAGTAGCACTTCGGCGACAGGGGATGAAAAACTGTTTTTT.